This T cell receptor beta chain was identified in a study of blood T cells in healthy people across ages. This clonotype was picked up a small number of times. The second PCR ran roughly 6 to 11 cycles with a sample-barcoded 5' primer and J-beta primers. TCRdb fed the 5' RACE reads into MiXCR, producing one record per CDR3 protein. The sample carries approximately 760,000 distinct CDR3 sequences, around 25% recorded once. V shed 0 bases and J shed 6 bases, with 11 bases lying between them. Germline-derived CDR1 and CDR2 are LGHNA and YSLEER. CDR3 size: 15 residues. The sample also formed part of further work on T cells of mothers and their children. Turning to that study: Evidence of persistent microchimeric T cell clones was absent.

Sequenced input: blood. J is TRBJ1-4 and V is TRBV4-3; D call uncertain. This TCR was recovered from a boy aged 5 to 17 in good health. CDR3 nucleotide sequence: TGCGCCAGCAGCCAAGAGAACGGCTTCCATGAAAAACTGTTTTTT. Translated: CASSQENGFHEKLFF.